The following is a T cell receptor beta chain sequence with its context. Sequencing depth was up to 500,000 reads per sample. Data came from immunoSEQ multiplex PCR; TCRdb stores just in-frame clones and leaves some out. The data contain under 50,000 clones, around 81% of them singletons. The sample comes from a study of pediatric ulcerative colitis. On the study more broadly: Ulcerative colitis patients had pancolitis or left-sided colitis, with confirming histology.

Rectal tissue came from one to two pinch biopsies taken at colonoscopy. Germline values: CDR1 MDHEN, CDR2 SYDVKM. V gave up 5 bases and J gave up 1 base, with 14 bases separating them. The CDR3 is 15 residues long. The rearrangement links TRBV28 to TRBJ1-2; D gene unclear. This receptor was identified in a girl aged 10-17 years with moderate ulcerative colitis. Sequencing used gut tissue. CDR3 in amino acids: CASSPARGLNYGYTF. The CDR3 region has the DNA TGTGCCAGCAGTCCCGCCCGCGGGCTTAACTATGGCTACACCTTC.